A single sample is the source of the 27 T cell receptor beta chains below, sequenced in a study of molecular identifiers for immune sequencing clone quantification. One entry per CDR3 protein, called by TCRdb with MiXCR from the PCR reads. This table has 300,000 to 400,000 distinct CDR3 sequences, 20% to 25% appearing once. Sequenced input: naive CD8+ T cells from blood, with Jurkat cell RNA spiked in. Sample subset: FACS-sorted CD8+CD4-CCR7+CD45RA+ naive T cells. The receptors originated from a human donor in good health. Some libraries in this study had Jurkat cell RNA spiked in.

Worth noting for this clonotype: The junction does not match germline at one end; this may be a read error. This chain connects TRBV3-1 to TRBJ2-7; D may be TRBD2 (6 bases). CDR3 length equals 15 residues. Per germline, CDR1 LGHDT and CDR2 YNNKEL (reference sequence). CDR3 sequence: CASGQVLGSSYEQYF. The CDR3 DNA is TGTGCCAGCGGCCAAGTACTCGGGAGCTCCTACGAGCAGTACTTC.

This clonotype was seen only a few times. This clone may be a read error of a much larger clone one base away. CDR3: CASSSGREMDQPQHF. The CDR3 DNA reads as TGTGCCAGCAGCTCGGGACGAGAGATGGATCAGCCCCAGCATTTT. The V and J genes are TRBV5-6 and TRBJ1-5; D may be TRBD1 (5 bases). This CDR3 comprises 15 residues. Trimming removed 3 bases at V and 5 bases at J, with 15 bases between. From germline, CDR1 is SGHDT and CDR2 YYEEEE.

This clonotype has ten or more counts. The chain is built from TRBV3-1 and TRBJ2-3; D remains unclear. The CDR3 sequence is 14 residues long. Germline loops: CDR1 LGHDT, CDR2 YNNKEL (reference sequence). V was clipped by 1 base and J by 4 bases, with 9 bases between them. The CDR3 nucleotides are TGTGCCAGCAGCCAAGCCACACAAGCAGATACGCAGTATTTT. Translation gives CASSQATQADTQYF.

This clonotype was found many times. V is TRBV5-1 and J is TRBJ2-7; unclear D gene. CDR3 length: 15 residues. CDR1 and CDR2 from the germline V gene are SGHRS and YFSETQ. V was clipped by 0 bases and J by 4 bases, with 14 bases between them. CDR3: CASSLVYGGEYEQYF. Here the CDR3 DNA reads TGCGCCAGCAGCTTGGTGTACGGCGGAGAATACGAGCAGTACTTC.

This clonotype was counted only a few times. The rearrangement links TRBV7-9 to TRBJ2-2; a weak D match, TRBD2 (5 bases). The germline V gene encodes CDR1 SEHNR and CDR2 FQNEAQ (reference sequence). The germline V and J ends were trimmed by 0 bases and 5 bases, with 19 bases remaining between them. This CDR3 is 18 amino acids long. This CDR3 is CASSLAGVARLGTGELFF. In DNA form, the CDR3 reads TGTGCCAGCAGCTTAGCGGGAGTAGCGAGACTTGGGACCGGGGAGCTGTTTTTT. Together with reference TRBV7-9 and TRBJ2-2, the CDR3 gives the full variable domain: DTGVSQNPRHKITKRGQNVTFRCDPISEHNRLYWYRQTLGQGPEFLTYFQNEAQLEKSRLLSDRFSAERPKGSFSTLEIQRTEQGDSAMYLCASSLAGVARLGTGELFFGEGSRLTVL.

This clonotype was seen at least ten times. V gene TRBV5-6 combines with J gene TRBJ2-3, with 8 bases fitting TRBD2. The V gene end was trimmed by 3 bases and the J gene end by 2 bases; junction bases not matched to a gene: 5. Germline CDR1 SGHDT, CDR2 YYEEEE. The CDR3 extends over 15 amino acids. CDR3 sequence reads: CASSSGTSYTDTQYF. The CDR3 bases are TGTGCCAGCAGCTCCGGGACTAGTTACACAGATACGCAGTATTTT.

J is TRBJ2-1 and V is TRBV7-2, with unresolved D. Deletions cut 2 bases from V and 2 bases from J, with 7 bases between. Per the germline V gene, CDR1 is SGHTA and CDR2 is FQGNSA. The CDR3 runs to 14 residues. The DNA for the CDR3 is TGTGCCAGCAGCTTATTGGTCGCCTACAATGAGCAGTTCTTC. Amino acid sequence: CASSLLVAYNEQFF.

As regards this clonotype: Being one base from a much bigger clone, this may be a read error. Here the CDR3 omits its conserved ending phenylalanine or tryptophan, so a read error is the likely source. The chain employs TRBV28 and TRBJ2-2; 12 bases fit TRBD2. Germline assignment: CDR1 MDHEN and CDR2 SYDVKM. The CDR3 loop spans 17 amino acids. V was pared by 4 bases and J by 5 bases, with 8 bases of the junction left unmatched. This CDR3 is CASSSRLAGVQTGELFL. CDR3 DNA sequence: TGTGCCAGCAGTTCCCGACTAGCGGGAGTACAAACCGGGGAGCTGTTTCTT.

As for this clonotype: With a much larger clone just one base away, this may be a read error. The rearrangement links TRBV6-2 or TRBV6-3 to TRBJ1-4; D is uncertain. Germline V gene lookup returns CDR1 MNHEY and CDR2 SVGEGT. CDR3 length: 11 residues. This chain's CDR3 is CACSSSEKLFF. CDR3 nucleotides: TGTGCCTGCAGTTCTAGTGAAAAACTGTTTTTT.

In its sample, this clonotype was seen many times. V gene TRBV7-9 combines with J gene TRBJ1-1, with 8 bases matching TRBD1. V trimming: 3 bases; J trimming: 7 bases; junction bases outside the gene matches: 4. The germline V gene encodes CDR1 SEHNR and CDR2 FQNEAQ (reference sequence). This CDR3 has 13 amino acids. This CDR3 is CASSFGQGNEAFF. As DNA, the CDR3 is TGTGCCAGCAGCTTCGGACAGGGAAATGAAGCTTTCTTT.

This clonotype has a count of ten or more. The chain is built from TRBV27 and TRBJ2-7; D may be TRBD1 (6 bases). Germline CDR1 and CDR2: MNHEY and SMNVEV (reference sequence). V was clipped by 6 bases and J by 4 bases, with 13 bases between them. This CDR3 spans 13 amino acids. CDR3 in DNA: TGTGCCAGCAGACTTGGGGGCGTGTACGAGCAGTACTTC. Protein: CASRLGGVYEQYF.

This clonotype was seen at least ten times. The genes are TRBV29-1 and TRBJ1-4; D call uncertain. The CDR3 contains 16 residues. V was cut by 3 bases and J by 0 bases, with 14 bases left in between. CDR1 is SQVTM, CDR2 ANQGSEA, per germline. CDR3 amino acids: CSVEPGLAATNEKLFF. CDR3 nucleotide sequence: TGCAGCGTTGAGCCCGGGTTAGCTGCAACTAATGAAAAACTGTTTTTT.

This clonotype was seen many times. This rearrangement joins TRBV29-1 to TRBJ1-1, with D perhaps matching TRBD1 (6 bases). V was clipped by 5 bases and J by 3 bases, with 7 bases between them. The germline V gene encodes CDR1 SQVTM and CDR2 ANQGSEA. The CDR3 length is 11 residues. CDR3 nucleotide sequence: TGCAGCGTTTGGACAGACACTGAAGCTTTCTTT. This encodes CSVWTDTEAFF.

In this sample, this clonotype turned up many times. J is TRBJ1-1 and V is TRBV10-3; D remains unclear. This CDR3 contains 12 residues. CDR1 and CDR2 (germline): ENHRY, SYGVKD. Between the trimmed V and J ends, which lost 8 bases and 2 bases, there was a span of 9 bases. Here the CDR3 reads CAIRAGNTEAFF. DNA for the CDR3: TGTGCCATCCGGGCAGGTAACACTGAAGCTTTCTTT.

As concerns this clonotype: Mismatch with germline at one junction end may stem from a read error. The CDR3 bases are TGTGACAGCAGCGTAGGTGGAAACACTGAAGCTTTCTTT. It translates to CDSSVGGNTEAFF. The V call is TRBV9, the J call TRBJ1-1; D is uncertain. This CDR3 comprises 13 residues. The germline V gene has CDR1 SGDLS and CDR2 YYNGEE.

In its sample, this clonotype was seen a few times. The V gene is TRBV12-3 or TRBV12-4, the J gene TRBJ2-2; 7 bases map to TRBD2. V shed 4 bases and J 5 bases; nucleotides not matched to a gene: 4. CDR3 length: 14 residues. Here the CDR3 reads CASSSRGLTGELFF. The CDR3, as DNA: TGTGCCAGCAGTTCGCGGGGGTTAACCGGGGAGCTGTTTTTT.

Of note for this clonotype: Germline is not matched at one junction end, which may reflect a read error. The rearrangement links TRBV12-3 or TRBV12-4 to TRBJ1-5; tentatively, D is TRBD1 (5 bases). This CDR3 is built from 14 residues. CDR3 in amino acids: CANSSGGVRQPQHF. CDR3 sequence (DNA): TGTGCCAACAGTTCAGGAGGGGTAAGACAGCCCCAGCATTTT.

Many counts were recorded for this clonotype. The rearrangement uses TRBV20-1 and TRBJ2-3; D gene uncertain. The CDR3 has 14 residues. CDR1 is DFQATT and CDR2 is SNEGSKA in the germline V gene (reference sequence). With 0 bases removed from V and 1 base from J, the gap between germline ends came to 8 bases. CDR3 sequence: CSARDLRGTDTQYF. The DNA of the CDR3 is TGCAGTGCTAGAGATTTAAGAGGCACAGATACGCAGTATTTT.

This clonotype was recorded at least ten times. This chain uses TRBV27 with TRBJ1-1; unclear D gene. Deletions cut 4 bases from V and 11 bases from J, with 14 bases between. The CDR3 totals 12 residues. Germline CDR1 is MNHEY and CDR2 is SMNVEV (reference sequence). This CDR3 reads CASSSRGVGAFF. CDR3 nucleotide sequence: TGTGCCAGCAGTTCCCGTGGGGTTGGTGCTTTCTTT.

This clonotype showed up many times. This chain uses TRBV6-1 with TRBJ2-3; maybe TRBD2 (7 bases). CDR3 length: 16 residues. Germline CDR1 MNHNS, CDR2 SASEGT. The V gene lost 7 bases and the J gene lost 5 bases, with 22 bases spanning the gap. The CDR3 DNA is TGTGCCAGCACCCTCAGGGGAGGGAGCTGGGTAGATACGCAGTATTTT. Amino acids: CASTLRGGSWVDTQYF.

In this sample, this clonotype turned up many times. The rearrangement joins TRBV2 to TRBJ2-3; 8 bases agree with TRBD1. The CDR3 is 15 residues long. J gave up 4 bases and V 8 bases, and 11 bases lay outside the gene matches. Germline CDR1 reads SNHLY; CDR2 reads FYNNEI. The CDR3 nucleotides read TGTGCCAGCGAAAAGGGGACAGGTTCGGCAGATACGCAGTATTTT. Its translation is CASEKGTGSADTQYF. The full variable domain, with the rest looked up from reference TRBV2 and TRBJ2-3, is EPEVTQTPSHQVTQMGQEVILRCVPISNHLYFYWYRQILGQKVEFLVSFYNNEISEKSEIFDDQFSVERPDGSNFTLKIRSTKLEDSAMYFCASEKGTGSADTQYFGPGTRLTVL.

This clonotype showed up many times. CDR3 DNA sequence: TGTGCCAGCAGTTTATTGTCAGATACGCAGTATTTT. Translated: CASSLLSDTQYF. V and J are TRBV12-3 or TRBV12-4 and TRBJ2-3; no firm D call. With 2 bases removed from V and 4 bases from J, the gap between germline ends came to 4 bases. The CDR3 spans 12 residues.

Points on this clonotype: Because the CDR3 is missing its conserved closing phenylalanine or tryptophan, this is likely a read error. V usage is TRBV6-5 and J usage is TRBJ2-1, with D tentatively TRBD1 (6 bases). The CDR3 extends over 15 amino acids. Per the germline V gene, CDR1 is MNHEY and CDR2 is SVGAGI. V was pared by 6 bases and J by 1 base, with 13 bases between. CDR3 DNA: TGTGCCAGCAGGCCAGGGGTTTCATCCTACAATGAGCAGTTCGTC. Residues: CASRPGVSSYNEQFV.

The chain combines TRBV20-1 with TRBJ2-3; unclear D gene. The V gene's germline CDR1 is DFQATT and CDR2 SNEGSKA (reference sequence). CDR3 length: 14 residues. The ends were cut back, 0 bases at V and 4 bases at J, with 11 bases in the middle. As DNA, the CDR3 is TGCAGTGCTAGAGATGGGTTGGGGTCAGATACGCAGTATTTT. This codes for CSARDGLGSDTQYF.

V and J are TRBV28 and TRBJ1-5, with no clear D. V lost 4 bases to trimming and J lost 5 bases, with 12 bases between them. The CDR3 is 14 residues long. Germline lookup yields CDR1 MDHEN and CDR2 SYDVKM. The CDR3 region has the DNA TGTGCCAGCAGTTGGCGGTTGGGCGATCAGCCCCAGCATTTT. Its protein product is CASSWRLGDQPQHF.

The sample holds many counts of this clonotype. The V and J genes are TRBV19 and TRBJ2-1, with 9 bases matching TRBD2. This CDR3 comprises 15 residues. The junction had 7 bases not matched to a gene; V was cut back by 1 base and J by 9 bases. Germline CDR1 is LNHDA and CDR2 is SQIVND (reference sequence). This chain's CDR3 is CASSIGLGLAFEQFF. CDR3 in DNA: TGTGCCAGTAGTATAGGTTTGGGACTAGCTTTTGAGCAGTTCTTC.

In regard to this clonotype: Compared with germline, one end of the junction differs, possibly owing to a read error. The rearrangement links TRBV9 to TRBJ2-2; D may be TRBD2 (5 bases). This CDR3 is built from 17 residues. Germline CDR1 SGDLS, CDR2 YYNGEE. The CDR3 DNA reads TGTGCCAGCAGCATACATAGAAGGCACGGGAACACCCGGGAGCTGTTTTTT. This translates into CASSIHRRHGNTRELFF.